This note documents a single T cell receptor (beta chain) sequence. What it binds is unknown. The sample is drawn from a study of T cells in Graves' hyperthyroidism and ophthalmopathy. Study-wide findings and caveats: A 13 V-J model separated ophthalmopathy from stable hyperthyroidism. The model foresaw ophthalmopathy a median 6.5 months prior to onset. In blood, most of the thyroid clonotypes expanded above 0.001 were also present.

The source material, RNA transcripts, was used to amplify TCR beta CDR3 regions. First-round RT-PCR of the TCR CDR3 relied on the HTBI primer set. MiXCR, run by TCRdb on the multiplex PCR reads, gives a single entry per CDR3 protein. This table has hundreds of thousands of distinct CDR3 sequences, more than 45% appearing once. The CDR3 totals 14 residues. V dropped 6 bases and J dropped 4 bases, with 10 bases sitting between them. Germline loops: CDR1 SGHVS, CDR2 FQNEAQ. The chain combines TRBV7-8 with TRBJ2-6; D not certain. The sequence derives from a woman aged 18-29 years with Graves' hyperthyroidism. The sequencing input was peripheral blood or thyroid tissue (not recorded which). The CDR3, as DNA: TGTGCCAGCAGATCCACTCCAGGGGCCAACGTCCTGACTTTC. This gives the protein CASRSTPGANVLTF.